One and the same sample provided the 3 T cell receptor beta chains below, sequenced in a study of shared clonotypes between healthy human individuals. TCRdb keeps only in-frame clones here, not all; method: immunoSEQ multiplex PCR. The table records about half a million clones, about 74% of them present only once. The sequenced sample consisted of PBMCs. These receptors came from a woman in her thirties or forties in good health. Some clones in this sample may be carry-over from other donors' samples.

In this sample, this clone turned up a few times. This chain connects TRBV2 to TRBJ2-7, with 7 bases matching TRBD1. The length of the CDR3 is 13 residues. Germline V gene data show CDR1 as SNHLY and CDR2 as FYNNEI. J was trimmed by 2 bases and V by 7 bases; bases with no gene match: 5. The CDR3 loop is CASNEGQTYEQYF. CDR3 sequence (DNA): TGTGCCAGCAACGAGGGACAGACCTACGAGCAGTACTTC.

This chain joins TRBV18 and TRBJ1-4; 7 nucleotides match TRBD1. Trimming cost V 11 bases and J 4 bases; bases outside gene matches: 7. CDR3 length equals 13 residues. Germline V CDR1 and CDR2: KGHSH, LQKENI. The CDR3 DNA sequence: TGTGCCGGACGGACAGGCCTTAATGAAAAACTGTTTTTT. The encoded protein is CAGRTGLNEKLFF.

The CDR3 loop is CASSLGSGANTGELFF. In DNA, the CDR3 is TGTGCCAGCAGCTTGGGATCAGGGGCGAACACCGGGGAGCTGTTTTTT. V usage is TRBV5-4 and J usage is TRBJ2-2; D is possibly TRBD1 (6 bases). V was pared by 0 bases and J by 0 bases, with 9 bases between. Germline CDR1 is SGHNT and CDR2 is YYREEE (reference sequence). CDR3 length equals 16 residues.